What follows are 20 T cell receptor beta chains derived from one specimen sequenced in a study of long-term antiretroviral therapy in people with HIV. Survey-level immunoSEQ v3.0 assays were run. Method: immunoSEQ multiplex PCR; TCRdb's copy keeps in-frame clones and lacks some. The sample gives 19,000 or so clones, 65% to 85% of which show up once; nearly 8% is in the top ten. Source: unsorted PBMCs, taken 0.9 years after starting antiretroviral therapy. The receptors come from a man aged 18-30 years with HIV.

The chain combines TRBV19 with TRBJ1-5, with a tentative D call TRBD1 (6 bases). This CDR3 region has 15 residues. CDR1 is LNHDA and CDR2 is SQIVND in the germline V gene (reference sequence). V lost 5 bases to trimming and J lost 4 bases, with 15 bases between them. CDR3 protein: CASSYTGQPNQPQHF. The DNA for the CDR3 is TGTGCCAGTAGTTACACCGGACAGCCTAATCAGCCCCAGCATTTT.

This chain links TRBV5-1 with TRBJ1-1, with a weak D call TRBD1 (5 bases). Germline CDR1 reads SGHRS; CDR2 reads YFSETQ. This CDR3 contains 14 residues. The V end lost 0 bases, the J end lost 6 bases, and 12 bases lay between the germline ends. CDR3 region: CASSLADGGSEAFF. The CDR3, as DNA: TGCGCCAGCAGCTTGGCCGATGGGGGTTCTGAAGCTTTCTTT. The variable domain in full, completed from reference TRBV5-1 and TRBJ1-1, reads KAGVTQTPRYLIKTRGQQVTLSCSPISGHRSVSWYQQTPGQGLQFLFEYFSETQRNKGNFPGRFSGRQFSNSRSEMNVSTLELGDSALYLCASSLADGGSEAFFGQGTRLTVV.

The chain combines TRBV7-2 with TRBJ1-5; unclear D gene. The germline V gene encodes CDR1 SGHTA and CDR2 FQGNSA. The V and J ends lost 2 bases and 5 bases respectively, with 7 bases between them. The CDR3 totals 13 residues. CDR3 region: CASSLNRDQPQHF. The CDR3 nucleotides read TGTGCCAGCAGCTTAAACCGGGATCAGCCCCAGCATTTT. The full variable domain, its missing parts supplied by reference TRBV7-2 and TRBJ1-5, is GAGVSQSPSNKVTEKGKDVELRCDPISGHTALYWYRQSLGQGLEFLIYFQGNSAPDKSGLPSDRFSAERTGGSVSTLTIQRTQQEDSAVYLCASSLNRDQPQHFGDGTRLSIL.

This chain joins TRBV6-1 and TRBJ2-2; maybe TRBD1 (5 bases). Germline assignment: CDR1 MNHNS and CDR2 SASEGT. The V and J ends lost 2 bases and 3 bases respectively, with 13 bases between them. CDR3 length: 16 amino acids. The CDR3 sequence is CASSEWFRDDTGELFF. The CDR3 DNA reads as TGTGCCAGCAGTGAATGGTTCAGGGATGACACCGGGGAGCTGTTTTTT.

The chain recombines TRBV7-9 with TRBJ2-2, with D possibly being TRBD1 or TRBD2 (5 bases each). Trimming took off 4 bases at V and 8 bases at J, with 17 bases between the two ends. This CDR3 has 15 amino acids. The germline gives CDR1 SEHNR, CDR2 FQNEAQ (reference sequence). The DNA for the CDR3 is TGTGCCAGCAGCTCCCGCCGGGACGGAAGGGGGGAGCTGTTTTTT. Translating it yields CASSSRRDGRGELFF.

As DNA, the CDR3 is TGTGCCAGCAGCTTCCAAAGTTTGAACACTGAAGCTTTCTTT. It is translated as CASSFQSLNTEAFF. The rearrangement links TRBV5-8 to TRBJ1-1; no definite D call. CDR1 is SGHTS and CDR2 is YDEGEE in the germline V gene. The CDR3 is 14 residues long. V shed 2 bases and J shed 0 bases, with 8 bases lying between them.

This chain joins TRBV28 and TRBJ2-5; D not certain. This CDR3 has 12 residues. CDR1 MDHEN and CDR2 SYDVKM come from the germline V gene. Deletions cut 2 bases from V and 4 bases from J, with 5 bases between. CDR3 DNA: TGTGCCAGCAGTTTAACTGGAGAGACCCAGTACTTC. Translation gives CASSLTGETQYF.

CDR3 region: CASSVRGNTEAFF. The CDR3 bases are TGTGCCAGCAGTGTCAGGGGGAACACTGAAGCTTTCTTT. The chain is built from TRBV6-1 and TRBJ1-1; weak D call: TRBD1 (6 bases). The V end lost 4 bases, the J end lost 1 base, and 7 bases lay between the germline ends. This CDR3 is built from 13 residues. From germline, CDR1 is MNHNS and CDR2 SASEGT.

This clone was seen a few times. Written as DNA, the CDR3 is TGTGCCAGCAGCCTAGACCCCCTTGGGGACCAGCCCCAGCATTTT. It translates to CASSLDPLGDQPQHF. The chain couples TRBV7-6 to TRBJ1-5, with D tentatively TRBD1 (5 bases). The CDR3 sequence is 15 residues long. The ends were cut back, 5 bases at V and 7 bases at J, with 18 bases in the middle. In germline, CDR1 is SGHVS, CDR2 FNYEAQ.

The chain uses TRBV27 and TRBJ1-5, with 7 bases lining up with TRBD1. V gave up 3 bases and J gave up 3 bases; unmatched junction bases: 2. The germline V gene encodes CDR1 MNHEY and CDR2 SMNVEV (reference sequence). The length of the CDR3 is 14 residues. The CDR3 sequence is CASSLTGNNQPQHF. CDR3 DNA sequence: TGTGCCAGCAGTTTGACAGGGAACAATCAGCCCCAGCATTTT.

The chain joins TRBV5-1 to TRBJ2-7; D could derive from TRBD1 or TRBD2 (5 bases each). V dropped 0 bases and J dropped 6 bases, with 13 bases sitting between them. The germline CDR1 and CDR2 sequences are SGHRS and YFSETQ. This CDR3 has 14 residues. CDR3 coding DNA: TGCGCCAGCAGCTTGGTGGGGACGCTTTCCGAGCAGTACTTC. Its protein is CASSLVGTLSEQYF.

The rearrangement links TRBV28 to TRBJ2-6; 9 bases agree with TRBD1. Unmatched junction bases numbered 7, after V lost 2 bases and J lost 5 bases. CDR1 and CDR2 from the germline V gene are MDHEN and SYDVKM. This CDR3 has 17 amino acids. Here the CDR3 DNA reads TGTGCCAGCAGTTTACGGACAGGGGCTAGCTGGGCCAACGTCCTGACTTTC. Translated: CASSLRTGASWANVLTF. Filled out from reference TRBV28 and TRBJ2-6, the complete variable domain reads DVKVTQSSRYLVKRTGEKVFLECVQDMDHENMFWYRQDPGLGLRLIYFSYDVKMKEKGDIPEGYSVSREKKERFSLILESASTNQTSMYLCASSLRTGASWANVLTFGAGSRLTVL.

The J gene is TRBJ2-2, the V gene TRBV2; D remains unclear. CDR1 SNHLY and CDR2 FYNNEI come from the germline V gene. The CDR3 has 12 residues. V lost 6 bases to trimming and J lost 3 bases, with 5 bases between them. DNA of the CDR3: TGTGCCAGCAGCCGGGACACCGGGGAGCTGTTTTTT. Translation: CASSRDTGELFF.

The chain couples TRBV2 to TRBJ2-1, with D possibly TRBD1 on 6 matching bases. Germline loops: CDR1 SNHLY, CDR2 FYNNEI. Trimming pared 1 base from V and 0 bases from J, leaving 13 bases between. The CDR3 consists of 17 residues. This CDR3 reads CASSEERAGDSYNEQFF. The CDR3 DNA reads TGTGCCAGCAGTGAAGAGAGGGCAGGGGACTCCTACAATGAGCAGTTCTTC.

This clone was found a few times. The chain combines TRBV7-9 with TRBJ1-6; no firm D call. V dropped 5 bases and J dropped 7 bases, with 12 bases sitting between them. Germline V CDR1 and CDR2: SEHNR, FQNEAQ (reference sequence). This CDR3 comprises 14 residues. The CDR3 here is CASSIREPNSPLHF. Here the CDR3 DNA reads TGTGCCAGCAGCATACGGGAGCCAAATTCACCCCTCCACTTT.

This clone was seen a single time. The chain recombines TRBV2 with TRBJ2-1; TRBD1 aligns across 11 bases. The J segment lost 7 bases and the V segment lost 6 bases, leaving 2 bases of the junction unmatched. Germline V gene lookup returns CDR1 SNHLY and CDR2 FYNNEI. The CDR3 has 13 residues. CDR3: CASRDRGPNEQFF. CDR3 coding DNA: TGTGCCAGCAGGGACAGGGGGCCGAATGAGCAGTTCTTC.

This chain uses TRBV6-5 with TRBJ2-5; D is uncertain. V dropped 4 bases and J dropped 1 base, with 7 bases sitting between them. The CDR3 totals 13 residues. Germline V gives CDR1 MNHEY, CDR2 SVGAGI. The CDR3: CASSSGFQETQYF. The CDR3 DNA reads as TGTGCCAGCAGTTCAGGCTTCCAAGAGACCCAGTACTTC.

The CDR3 nucleotides read TGCGCCAGCAGCTCCTGGGACGATAATTCACCCCTCCACTTT. It codes for CASSSWDDNSPLHF. The chain recombines TRBV4-1 with TRBJ1-6; possibly TRBD1 for D (5 bases). V lost 5 bases and J lost 5, with 10 bases in between. Germline CDR1 reads MGHRA; CDR2 reads YSYEKL. The CDR3 spans 14 residues.

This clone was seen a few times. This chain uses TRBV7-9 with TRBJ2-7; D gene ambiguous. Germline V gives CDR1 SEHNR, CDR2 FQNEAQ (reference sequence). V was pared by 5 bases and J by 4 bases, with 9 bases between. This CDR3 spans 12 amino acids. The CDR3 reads CASSNSLYEQYF. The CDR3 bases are TGTGCCAGCAGCAACTCCCTGTACGAGCAGTACTTC.

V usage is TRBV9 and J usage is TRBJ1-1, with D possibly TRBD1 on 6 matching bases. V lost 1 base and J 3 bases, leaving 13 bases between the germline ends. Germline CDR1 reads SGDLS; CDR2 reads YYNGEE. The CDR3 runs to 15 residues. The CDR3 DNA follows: TGTGCCAGCAGCGTAAACACAGGGTTGGACACTGAAGCTTTCTTT. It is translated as CASSVNTGLDTEAFF.